The clone carrying this T cell receptor beta chain was detected only a few times. Antigen specificity is unknown. This CDR3 contains 14 residues. Trimming stripped 4 bases from V and 3 bases from J, with 12 bases between. From germline, CDR1 is MNHEY and CDR2 SVGEGT. Relying on iRepertoire HTBI primers and Arm-PCR of CDR3 regions, the team built TCR beta libraries. Each CDR3 protein gets one entry after TCRdb re-called the multiplex PCR reads with MiXCR. The sample lists 560,000 or so distinct CDR3 sequences, 16% occurring once. The sample comes from a study of regulatory T cells in long-lasting Graves disease. Whole-study results and caveats: Samples came from peripheral blood alone, without thyroid tissue.

Time point meaning: newly diagnosed GD, antithyroid drugs for less than 3 months. Construction of the TCR library relied on RNA isolated from PBMCs. This sample was also put to use in a study of T cells in Graves' hyperthyroidism and ophthalmopathy.

The chain has TRBV6-2 or TRBV6-3 and TRBJ1-2; D remains unclear. The sequencing used peripheral blood mononuclear cells (PBMCs), collected at new diagnosis, from a patient treated with antithyroid drugs. This TCR was sampled from a man aged 18 to 35 with Graves disease. CDR3 DNA: TGTGCCAGCAGTTCATACACAGCATACTATGGCTACACCTTC. Translated, it gives CASSSYTAYYGYTF.